The text below deals with one T cell receptor (beta chain). Its specificity is not known. The entry originates in a study of OX40 agonist ivuxolimab in advanced cancers. Study at large: People who had prior anti-PD-1, anti-PD-L1 or anti-CTLA-4 therapy could take part, and under 45% had some.

The CDR3 runs 15 residues. The V gene lost 0 bases and the J gene lost 2 bases, with 10 bases spanning the gap. Germline values: CDR1 SEHNR, CDR2 FQNEAQ (reference sequence). Assay used: immunoSEQ multiplex PCR; TCRdb lists only in-frame clones, some missing. The sample lists about 52,000 clones; 94% were seen once. Study outcomes and limitations: No determination was made of the antigen specificity of the expanded peripheral T cells. Relative to CD4+, CD8+ T cells held more expanded clones on average.

The receptor was derived from an adult with an advanced solid tumor such as melanoma, head and neck, liver or kidney cancer. The gene calls are TRBV7-9 and TRBJ1-2; D is ambiguous. The sequenced sample was CD4+ or CD8+ T cells sorted from blood, obtained in a trial of the OX40 agonist ivuxolimab. CDR3 bases: TGTGCCAGCAGCTTAGCGGTGGGTGCCAACTATGGCTACACCTTC. It codes for CASSLAVGANYGYTF.